The entry below describes one T cell receptor (beta chain). Assay: immunoSEQ multiplex PCR; the TCRdb copy retains only in-frame clones and omits some. Among tens of thousands of clones listed, 77% were seen once. Germline V gives CDR1 LGHNA, CDR2 YSLEER. CDR3 size: 16 residues. V was pared by 5 bases and J by 4 bases, with 20 bases between. The data were taken from a study of blood T cell repertoires in COVID-19. Sequenced sample: peripheral blood. The origin of this receptor is a woman in her 70s with active or convalescent COVID-19. This rearrangement joins TRBV4-3 to TRBJ1-1; D may be TRBD1 (6 bases). The DNA of the CDR3 is TGCGCCAGCAGCTCTAACCGCGGGGGCCGTCTCACTGAAGCTTTCTTT. Translating gives CASSSNRGGRLTEAFF.